This TCR beta chain was captured in a study of post-analysis software for immune sequencing data. To note about this clonotype: Its antigen is not known.

General observations from the study: Higher frequency in patients than in controls was seen for roughly five TRBV segments, with TRBV5-6, TRBV5-1 and TRBV20-1 among them. Clustering by F measure revealed strong co-clustering among samples prepared together in one batch.

Germline V gene lookup returns CDR1 MNHNS and CDR2 SASEGT. With 1 base removed from V and 13 bases from J, the gap between germline ends came to 14 bases. This CDR3 is built from 13 residues. Prepared libraries of TCR beta cDNA carried unique molecular identifiers. One entry per CDR3 protein results from TCRdb running MiXCR on the PCR reads. The sample includes over 150,000 distinct CDR3 sequences, 35% to 40% of them seen just once. The J gene is TRBJ2-1, the V gene TRBV6-1, with a tentative D call TRBD2 (5 bases). The sequence derives from a girl aged 5-17 years with multiple sclerosis. The sample here was blood, taken after autologous hematopoietic stem cell transplantation. The CDR3 reads CASSEVERDSQFF. CDR3 DNA: TGTGCCAGCAGTGAAGTCGAACGGGATAGTCAGTTCTTC.